The T cell receptor (beta chain) described here comes from a study of glioma-infiltrating T cells. Germline V CDR1 and CDR2: ENHRY, SYGVKD. CDR3 length: 14 residues. V was clipped by 8 bases and J by 10 bases, with 21 bases between them. TCR alpha and beta CDR3 regions were amplified from RNA using iRepertoire nested multiplex PCR. Tissue mRNA or PBMC total RNA, 100-400 ng, went into one-step reverse transcription and amplification. TCRdb processed the multiplex PCR reads anew with MiXCR; each CDR3 protein has one entry. The sample shows 150,000 to 200,000 distinct CDR3 sequences, approximately 30% of them seen only once. Study-wide results and limits: Tissue-blood divergence was below expectation in non-neoplastic patients, above in gliomas.

With respect to this clonotype: Its specificity is not known. With a much larger clone just one base away, this may be a read error.

This chain connects TRBV10-3 to TRBJ2-1; D might be TRBD1 (7 bases). The sequence was obtained from a human donor with low-grade glioma or glioblastoma, undergoing nonglioma brain surgery, or in good health (not recorded which). Sequencing input: glioma tissue, nonneoplastic brain tissue, or PBMCs (not recorded which). The CDR3 DNA reads as TGTGCCATCGGAGGGGACAGTAGCTCCTACGAGCAGTTCTTC. Encoded protein: CAIGGDSSSYEQFF.